This T cell receptor beta chain was sequenced in a study of blood T cell repertoires in COVID-19. Germline CDR1 is SQVTM and CDR2 is ANQGSEA. The CDR3 sequence is 12 residues long. Trimming took 4 bases from V and 4 from J, leaving 8 bases between them. Authors' data handling: Reference gene primer amplification gave estimated nucleated cell counts. The method was immunoSEQ multiplex PCR; TCRdb's version includes in-frame clones alone and lacks a portion of them. D and trimming were read from the DNA, whereas the V and J calls and clone size are those reported in that table. Of under 200,000 clones in the sample, around 80% were seen once. All recovered Cohort 3 donors got two negative PCRs, got clearance, or saw symptom resolution.

Specimen: PBMCs or T cells enriched from blood (not recorded which). This TCR was sampled from a woman between 45 and 60 years old who had recovered from COVID-19. The gene calls are TRBV29-1 and TRBJ1-3; D may be TRBD1 (6 bases). The DNA for the CDR3 is TGCAGCGTTGGGACAGCCGGAAACACCATATATTTT. Its translation: CSVGTAGNTIYF.